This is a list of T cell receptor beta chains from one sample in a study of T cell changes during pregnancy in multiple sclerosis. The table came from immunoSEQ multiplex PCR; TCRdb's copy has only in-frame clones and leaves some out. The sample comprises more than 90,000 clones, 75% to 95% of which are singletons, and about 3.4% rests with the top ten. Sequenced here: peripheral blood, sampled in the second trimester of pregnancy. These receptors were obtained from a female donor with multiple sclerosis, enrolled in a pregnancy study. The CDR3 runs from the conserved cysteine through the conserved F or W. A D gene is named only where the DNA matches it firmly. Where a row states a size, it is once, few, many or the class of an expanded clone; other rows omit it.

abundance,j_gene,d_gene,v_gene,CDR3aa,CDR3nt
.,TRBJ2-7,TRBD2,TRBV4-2,CASSQDRTRAWSTLSYEQYF,TGTGCCAGCAGCCAAGACCGGACTAGAGCCTGGAGCACGCTCTCCTACGAGCAGTACTTC
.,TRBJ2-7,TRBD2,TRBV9,CASSEVAGGPYEQYF,TGTGCCAGCAGCGAAGTAGCGGGAGGGCCCTACGAGCAGTACTTC
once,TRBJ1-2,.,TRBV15,CATSRTRGALEYTF,TGTGCCACCAGCAGAACCCGGGGGGCGCTCGAGTACACCTTC
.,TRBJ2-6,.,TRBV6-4,CASSDSGGSGANVLTF,TGTGCCAGCAGTGACTCAGGGGGCTCTGGGGCCAACGTCCTGACTTTC
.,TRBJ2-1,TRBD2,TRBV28,CASNKLAGDNEQFF,TGTGCCAGCAATAAACTAGCGGGAGATAATGAGCAGTTCTTC
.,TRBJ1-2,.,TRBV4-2,CASSQSSPEAYGYTF,TGTGCCAGCAGCCAAAGTTCCCCTGAGGCCTATGGCTACACCTTC
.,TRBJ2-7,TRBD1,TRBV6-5,CASRPPTGTYEQYF,TGTGCCAGCAGACCCCCGACAGGGACCTACGAGCAGTACTTC
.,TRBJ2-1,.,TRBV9,CASSPTISGSYNEQFF,TGTGCCAGCAGCCCCACCATTAGCGGCTCCTACAATGAGCAGTTCTTC
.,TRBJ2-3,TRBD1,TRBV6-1,CASSARTGAYTDTQYF,TGTGCCAGCAGTGCCCGGACAGGAGCCTACACAGATACGCAGTATTTT
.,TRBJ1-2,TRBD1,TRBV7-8,CASSSARGGANYGYTF,TGTGCCAGCAGCTCCGCCCGAGGGGGCGCAAACTATGGCTACACCTTC
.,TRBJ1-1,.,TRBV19,CASSSRTEYTEAFF,TGTGCCTCTAGCTCCAGGACAGAATACACTGAAGCTTTCTTT
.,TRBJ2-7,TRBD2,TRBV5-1,CASSPGLADEQYF,TGCGCCAGCAGCCCGGGACTAGCCGACGAGCAGTACTTC
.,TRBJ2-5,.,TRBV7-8,CASSEGPGFETQYF,TGTGCCAGCAGCGAAGGCCCCGGGTTTGAGACCCAGTACTTC
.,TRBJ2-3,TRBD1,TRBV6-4,CASSGQGDADTQYF,TGTGCCAGCAGTGGACAGGGTGACGCAGATACGCAGTATTTT
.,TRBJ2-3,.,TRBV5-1,CASSLGQITDTQYF,TGCGCCAGCAGCTTGGGACAGATCACAGATACGCAGTATTTT
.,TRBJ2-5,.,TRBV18,CASSPVRGIDQETQYF,TGTGCCAGCTCACCCGTCCGGGGTATAGACCAAGAGACCCAGTACTTC
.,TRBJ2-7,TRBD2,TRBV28,CASSLRGSGGPYEQYF,TGTGCCAGCAGTCTTAGGGGTAGCGGGGGTCCCTACGAGCAGTACTTC
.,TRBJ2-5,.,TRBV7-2,CASSLIVDLVKETQYF,TGTGCCAGCAGCTTAATAGTCGATCTAGTTAAAGAGACCCAGTACTTC
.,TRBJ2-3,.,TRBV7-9,CASSLPTRVQEPTDTQYF,TGTGCCAGCAGCTTACCAACTAGGGTACAAGAACCCACAGATACGCAGTATTTT
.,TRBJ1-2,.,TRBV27,CASSLLGAANYGYTF,TGTGCCAGCAGTTTATTAGGGGCGGCTAACTATGGCTACACCTTC
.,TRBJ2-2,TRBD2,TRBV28,CASEVGLAAPGELFF,TGTGCCAGCGAGGTAGGGCTAGCGGCCCCCGGGGAGCTGTTTTTT
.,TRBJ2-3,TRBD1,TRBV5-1,CASSLADRDEGTQYF,TGCGCCAGCAGCTTGGCGGACAGGGATGAGGGTACGCAGTATTTT
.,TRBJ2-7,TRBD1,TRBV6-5,CASSSSGTVISYEQYF,TGTGCCAGCAGTTCCTCCGGGACAGTTATCTCCTACGAGCAGTACTTC
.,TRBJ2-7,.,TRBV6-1,CAIHPGQSYEQYF,TGTGCCATCCACCCCGGACAGTCCTACGAGCAGTACTTC
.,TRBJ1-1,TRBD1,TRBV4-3,CASTGQGLGDTEAFF,TGCGCCAGCACGGGACAGGGACTTGGGGACACTGAAGCTTTCTTT
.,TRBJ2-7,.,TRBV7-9,CASSTDRKPYEQYF,TGTGCCAGCAGCACCGACAGGAAACCCTACGAGCAGTACTTC
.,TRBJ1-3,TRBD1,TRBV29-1,CSVQTGLGNTIYF,TGCAGCGTCCAGACAGGGCTGGGAAACACCATATATTTT
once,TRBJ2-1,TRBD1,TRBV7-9,CASSLIDRDRQFF,TGTGCCAGCAGCTTAATCGACCGGGACAGGCAGTTCTTC
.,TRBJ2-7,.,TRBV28,CASTLSGTKGEQYF,TGTGCCAGCACCCTCTCCGGGACAAAAGGCGAGCAGTACTTC
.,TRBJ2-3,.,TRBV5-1,CASRNRATDTQYF,TGCGCCAGCCGGAACAGGGCCACAGATACGCAGTATTTT
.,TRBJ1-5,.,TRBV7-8,CASSGTQGPNQPQHF,TGTGCCAGCAGCGGAACTCAGGGGCCCAATCAGCCCCAGCATTTT
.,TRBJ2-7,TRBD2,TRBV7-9,CASSLAREYSYEQYF,TGTGCCAGCAGCTTAGCGCGGGAGTACTCTTACGAGCAGTACTTC
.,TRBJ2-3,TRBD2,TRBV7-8,CASSLGGTSGRLTPASTDTQYF,TGTGCCAGCAGCTTAGGGGGGACTAGCGGCCGGCTGACACCCGCTAGCACAGATACGCAGTATTTT
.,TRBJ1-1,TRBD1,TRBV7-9,CASSVDRGKSWAPEAFF,TGTGCCAGCAGCGTCGACAGGGGAAAGAGCTGGGCCCCTGAAGCTTTCTTT
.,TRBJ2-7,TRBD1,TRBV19,CASSAGQGYEQYF,TGTGCCAGTAGTGCCGGACAGGGGTACGAGCAGTACTTC
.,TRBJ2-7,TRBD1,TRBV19,CASSIRGQGADYEQYF,TGTGCCAGTAGTATAAGGGGACAGGGGGCAGACTACGAGCAGTACTTC
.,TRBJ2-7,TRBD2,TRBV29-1,CSAQAAGEFYEQYF,TGCAGCGCCCAGGCAGCGGGAGAGTTTTACGAGCAGTACTTC
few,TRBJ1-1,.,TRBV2,CASSVYREPEAFF,TGTGCCAGCTCGGTTTACAGGGAACCTGAAGCTTTCTTT
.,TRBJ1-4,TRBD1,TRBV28,CASSPQAGGKEKLFF,TGTGCCAGCAGTCCTCAAGCAGGGGGTAAGGAAAAACTGTTTTTT
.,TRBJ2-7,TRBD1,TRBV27,CATKTGIYEQYF,TGTGCCACTAAGACAGGGATCTACGAGCAGTACTTC
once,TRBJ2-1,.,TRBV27,CASSFQLADSPYNEQFF,TGTGCCAGCAGTTTCCAGTTGGCGGATTCCCCCTACAATGAGCAGTTCTTC
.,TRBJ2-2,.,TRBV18,CASSSEGRTAGELFF,TGTGCCAGCTCATCAGAGGGAAGGACAGCCGGGGAGCTGTTTTTT
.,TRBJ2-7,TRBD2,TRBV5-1,CASSVRTSGRYEQYF,TGCGCCAGCAGCGTCAGGACTAGCGGGAGATACGAGCAGTACTTC
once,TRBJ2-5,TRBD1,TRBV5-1,CASSLGKTGGPQETQYF,TGCGCCAGCAGCTTGGGGAAGACAGGGGGTCCTCAAGAGACCCAGTACTTC
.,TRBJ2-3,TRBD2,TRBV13,CASSLGTSGTDTQYF,TGTGCCAGCAGCTTAGGGACTAGCGGCACAGATACGCAGTATTTT
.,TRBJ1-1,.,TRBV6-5,CASSYRFLRVNTEAFF,TGTGCCAGCAGTTACCGGTTTTTACGGGTAAACACTGAAGCTTTCTTT
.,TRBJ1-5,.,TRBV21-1,CASSEESTGGGQPQHF,TGTGCCAGCAGCGAAGAGAGTACAGGGGGCGGGCAGCCCCAGCATTTT